The 10 T cell receptor beta chains listed next were all sequenced from one sample in a study of T cell responses to AZD1222 COVID-19 vaccine. Measured with immunoSEQ multiplex PCR; TCRdb has only the in-frame clones, and not every one. This table has roughly 140,000 clones, 75% to 90% appearing once. The starting material was peripheral blood, obtained 28 days after the second AZD1222 dose. All receptors come from an adult who received the AZD1222 COVID-19 vaccine.

The chain carries TRBV6-2 or TRBV6-3 and TRBJ1-1; the match to TRBD1 covers 12 bases. Germline CDR1 and CDR2: MNHEY and SVGEGT. After removal of 5 bases from V and 1 base from J, the junction contained 2 bases not matched to a gene. The CDR3 runs 15 residues. CDR3 residues: CASSKGQGANTEAFF. DNA of the CDR3: TGTGCCAGCAGTAAGGGACAGGGGGCGAACACTGAAGCTTTCTTT.

V and J are TRBV3-1 (or the pseudogene TRBV3-2) and TRBJ2-1; D unresolved. Germline-derived CDR1 and CDR2 are LGHDT and YNNKEL (reference sequence). Trimming cost V 5 bases and J 0 bases, with 14 bases left between them. The CDR3 runs to 16 residues. CDR3 in amino acids: CASSSRLESSYNEQFF. CDR3 nucleotides: TGTGCCAGCAGCTCAAGACTGGAGAGCTCCTACAATGAGCAGTTCTTC.

The CDR3 bases are TGTGCCAGTAAACTGGGGCGGGAGGGCCTCGCCGGGGAGCTGTTTTTT. As protein: CASKLGREGLAGELFF. The chain employs TRBV19 and TRBJ2-2; 9 nucleotides line up with TRBD2. The CDR3 loop spans 16 amino acids. The germline CDR1 and CDR2 sequences are LNHDA and SQIVND (reference sequence). V lost 7 bases and J lost 6; bases outside the gene matches: 12.

This clone showed up just a few times. The chain recombines TRBV4-2 with TRBJ1-2, with D possibly TRBD1 on 6 matching bases. This CDR3 is 15 amino acids long. Germline CDR1 and CDR2: LGHNA and YNFKEQ. The V and J ends lost 0 bases and 8 bases respectively, with 16 bases between them. The CDR3 DNA reads TGTGCCAGCAGCCAAGATCCGGGACAAGGTCGCGGCTACACCTTC. It codes for CASSQDPGQGRGYTF.

The V call is TRBV28, the J call TRBJ1-3; D might be TRBD1 (6 bases). Trimming stripped 5 bases from V and 1 base from J, with 21 bases between. The CDR3 contains 18 residues. Germline V gene lookup returns CDR1 MDHEN and CDR2 SYDVKM. The CDR3 DNA reads as TGTGCCAGCAGTCTAGACAGGTCCGATTGGGGGTCTGGAAACACCATATATTTT. It translates to CASSLDRSDWGSGNTIYF.

V gene TRBV7-9 combines with J gene TRBJ2-1, with 7 nucleotides matching TRBD1. This CDR3 comprises 16 residues. CDR1 is SEHNR, CDR2 FQNEAQ, per germline (reference sequence). J was trimmed by 2 bases and V by 3 bases; bases with no gene match: 7. The DNA for the CDR3 is TGTGCCAGCAGCTTCCTCGCAGGGGGAACCTACAATGAGCAGTTCTTC. Translated, it gives CASSFLAGGTYNEQFF.

The CDR3 here is CATSRDVSTDTQYF. As DNA, the CDR3 is TGTGCCACCAGCAGAGATGTCAGCACAGATACGCAGTATTTT. V usage is TRBV15 and J usage is TRBJ2-3; no reliable D call. Germline CDR1 reads LNHNV; CDR2 reads YYDKDF (reference sequence). Trimming took off 0 bases at V and 0 bases at J, with 4 bases between the two ends. This CDR3 has 14 residues.

This sequence joins TRBV28 and TRBJ1-1; D ambiguous. V lost 6 bases and J lost 0, with 11 bases in between. CDR1 and CDR2 (germline): MDHEN, SYDVKM. CDR3 length equals 14 residues. The CDR3 DNA reads as TGTGCCAGCAGCCAACAAGTCATGAACACTGAAGCTTTCTTT. Its protein is CASSQQVMNTEAFF.

The chain has TRBV7-9 and TRBJ2-3; no clear D. The length of the CDR3 is 15 residues. CDR1 is SEHNR and CDR2 is FQNEAQ in the germline V gene (reference sequence). The V end was cut by 1 base, the J end by 3 bases, with 11 bases between. The DNA of the CDR3 is TGTGCCAGCAGCTTAGTATTTGGGCATACAGATACGCAGTATTTT. It codes for CASSLVFGHTDTQYF.

The chain couples TRBV4-2 to TRBJ1-2; D may be TRBD1 (5 bases). Germline values: CDR1 LGHNA, CDR2 YNFKEQ. The V end was cut by 0 bases, the J end by 5 bases, with 13 bases between. The CDR3 loop spans 15 amino acids. The CDR3 nucleotides are TGTGCCAGCAGCCAAGATTGGGCGACAGAGTATGGCTACACCTTC. Its translation is CASSQDWATEYGYTF.